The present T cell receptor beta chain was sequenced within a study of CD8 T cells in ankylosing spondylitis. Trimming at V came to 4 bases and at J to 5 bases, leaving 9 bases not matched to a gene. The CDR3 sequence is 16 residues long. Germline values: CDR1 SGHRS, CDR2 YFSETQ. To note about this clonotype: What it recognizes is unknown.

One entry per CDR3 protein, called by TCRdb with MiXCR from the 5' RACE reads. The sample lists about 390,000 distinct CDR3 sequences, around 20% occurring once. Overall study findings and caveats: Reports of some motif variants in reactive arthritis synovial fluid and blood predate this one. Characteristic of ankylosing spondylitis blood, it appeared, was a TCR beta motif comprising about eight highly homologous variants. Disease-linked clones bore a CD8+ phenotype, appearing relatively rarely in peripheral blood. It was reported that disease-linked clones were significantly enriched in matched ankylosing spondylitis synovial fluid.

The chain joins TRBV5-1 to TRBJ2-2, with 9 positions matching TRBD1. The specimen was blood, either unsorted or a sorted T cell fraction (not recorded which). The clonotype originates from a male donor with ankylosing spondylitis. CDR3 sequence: CASSVQGALGTGELFF. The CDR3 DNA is TGCGCCAGCAGCGTACAGGGGGCACTTGGGACCGGGGAGCTGTTTTTT. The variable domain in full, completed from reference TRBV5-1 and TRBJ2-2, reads KAGVTQTPRYLIKTRGQQVTLSCSPISGHRSVSWYQQTPGQGLQFLFEYFSETQRNKGNFPGRFSGRQFSNSRSEMNVSTLELGDSALYLCASSVQGALGTGELFFGEGSRLTVL.